Listed here is a single TCR beta chain. There is no known antigen for this receptor. It has no much larger one-base neighbor in the sample; base qualities were not kept. Library creation used 5' RACE. The reads were generated on a NextSeq 500. Unique molecular identifiers were attached to individual cDNA molecules in the TCR library protocol so that sequencing error and PCR bias could be corrected. TCR alpha and beta chains were both sequenced, and the abundances of alpha and beta sequences in each sample were closely correlated with each other. The authors processed their data as follows. Decombinator V4 was used to perform V gene, J gene and CDR3 annotation of TCR sequences. TCRs were defined as expanded if a significant change between any two time points was detected under a Poisson model with p below 0.0001. TCR abundances were normalised to the total number of TCRs sequenced per sample and were expressed as counts per million. MAIT TCRs were defined by TRAV1-2 paired with TRAJ12, TRAJ20 or TRAJ33, and iNKT TCRs by TRAV10 paired with TRAJ18. VDJdb, accessed 1 November 2021, was searched for CMV, EBV and SARS-CoV-2 annotated TCRs, with TCRs annotated for multiple antigens excluded. In TCRdb, the public reads were trimmed at Q25 with fastp and aligned with MiXCR, with productive beta chains retained. Each record represents a unique CDR3 protein, reported with the most common genes and DNA among its rows. TCRdb assigned the V and J calls; the authors' analysis was not used. The sample table shows around 84,000 distinct CDR3 sequences, and approximately 14% are seen once. The ten largest clones take up approximately 7.5% of the sample.

The data belong to a study of early T cells in non-severe SARS-CoV-2 infection (dated by TCRdb to about 2021). Some background on the complete study: TCR sequencing used bulk RNA from unsorted whole blood, so alpha and beta chains could not be paired. The research as a whole found: VDJdb matching was skewed toward anti-spike CD8 responses and likely underestimated virus-specific expansions by missing private and CD4 specificities.

Via the germline V gene, CDR1 is SGHTA and CDR2 FQGNSA. Between the V and J ends, shortened by 0 bases and 2 bases respectively, the junction contains 8 bases. CDR3 length: 15 amino acids, cysteine to phenylalanine. CDR3 DNA only is kept here, 45 bases in frame from base 1. Set within a cohort of healthcare workers in London, UK, this nested case-control study involved weekly PCR testing of nasopharyngeal swabs along with blood sampling. Between 23 and 31 March 2020, the week of the UK lockdown, healthcare workers were enrolled and then followed up weekly for as long as 16 weeks. The source material was whole blood. This TCR was sampled from an adult who was a healthcare worker with PCR-confirmed SARS-CoV-2 infection or an uninfected control (not recorded which). The chain employs TRBV7-2 and TRBJ2-1, with no reliable assignment of the D segment. The CDR3 reads CASSLALGPYNEQFF. The nucleotides read TGTGCCAGCAGCTTAGCCCTGGGCCCCTACAATGAGCAGTTCTTC. The CDR3 plus the reference TRBV7-2 and TRBJ2-1 genes for the other parts give the full variable domain: GAGVSQSPSNKVTEKGKDVELRCDPISGHTALYWYRQSLGQGLEFLIYFQGNSAPDKSGLPSDRFSAERTGGSVSTLTIQRTQQEDSAVYLCASSLALGPYNEQFFGPGTRLTVL.